This T cell receptor (beta chain) is from a study of cytotoxic CD8 clonotypes in ibrutinib-treated CLL. This CDR3 comprises 13 residues. The ends were cut back, 6 bases at V and 0 bases at J, with 5 bases in the middle. The V gene's germline CDR1 is SGHNT and CDR2 YENEEA. The table came from immunoSEQ multiplex PCR; TCRdb's copy has only in-frame clones and leaves some out. The data show about 120,000 clones, with 58% seen just once and around 37% held by the top ten. This sequence was found in a human donor with chronic lymphocytic leukemia. The sample was PBMCs, taken after 24 months of ibrutinib treatment. V gene TRBV11-3 combines with J gene TRBJ1-4, with D unresolved. The CDR3 sequence is CASRFSTNEKLFF. The CDR3 DNA sequence: TGTGCCAGCAGATTCTCAACTAATGAAAAACTGTTTTTT.